One and the same sample provided the 29 T cell receptor beta chains below, sequenced in a study of shared clonotypes between healthy human individuals. The table came from immunoSEQ multiplex PCR; TCRdb's copy has only in-frame clones and leaves some out. The table includes 450,000 or so clones, roughly three quarters detected once. Sequencing was carried out using PBMCs. The receptors derive from a woman aged 40 to 55 in good health. Some clones in this sample may be carry-over from other donors' samples.

This clone was recorded at least ten times. This specimen includes other DNA sequences encoding the same CDR3. The gene calls are TRBV7-2 and TRBJ2-7, with 10 positions matching TRBD1. The CDR3 runs to 14 residues. CDR1 and CDR2 from the germline V gene are SGHTA and FQGNSA. With 6 bases clipped from V and 2 bases from J, the junction kept 4 bases outside the gene matches. The CDR3 coding sequence is TGTGCCAGCAGGGAGGGACAGGGGCCCTACGAGCAGTACTTC. Its translation is CASREGQGPYEQYF.

This chain connects TRBV18 to TRBJ2-5; no reliable D call. The CDR3 length is 14 residues. Germline CDR1 reads KGHSH; CDR2 reads LQKENI. With 3 bases removed from V and 5 bases from J, the gap between germline ends came to 13 bases. The CDR3 loop reads CASSPIRTAETQYF. The CDR3 DNA follows: TGTGCCAGCTCACCTATCAGGACGGCGGAGACCCAGTACTTC.

As regards this clone: Since no conserved phenylalanine or tryptophan closes the CDR3, a read error is the likely cause. V gene TRBV30 combines with J gene TRBJ2-7, with D maybe TRBD2 (5 bases). CDR1 and CDR2 (germline): GTSNPN, SVGIG (reference sequence). This CDR3 has 13 amino acids. Trimming pared 4 bases from V and 2 bases from J, leaving 12 bases between. The CDR3 coding sequence is TGTGCCTGGAATGTCCCGGAGGCCTACGAGCAGTACTCC. Protein sequence: CAWNVPEAYEQYS.

The rearrangement joins TRBV9 to TRBJ1-1, with TRBD1 identical over 9 bases. This CDR3 spans 16 amino acids. V dropped 2 bases and J dropped 4; count of bases not matched to a gene: 9. The germline CDR1 and CDR2 sequences are SGDLS and YYNGEE. The CDR3 loop is CASSVTGTGIATEAFF. The CDR3 DNA follows: TGTGCCAGCAGCGTTACCGGGACAGGGATAGCCACTGAAGCTTTCTTT.

V usage is TRBV2 and J usage is TRBJ2-7; a possible D gene is TRBD2 (6 bases). Germline CDR1 and CDR2: SNHLY and FYNNEI. The CDR3 totals 13 residues. V was trimmed by 3 bases and J by 4 bases, leaving 10 bases between them. In DNA form, the CDR3 reads TGTGCCAGCAGTGAGGGACTCAGGTACGAGCAGTACTTC. This gives the protein CASSEGLRYEQYF.

The sample holds one count of this clone. Other DNA variants within this sample encode the same CDR3. This rearrangement joins TRBV7-9 to TRBJ2-7; 8 bases fit TRBD2. From germline, CDR1 is SEHNR and CDR2 FQNEAQ (reference sequence). CDR3 size: 13 residues. J was trimmed by 3 bases and V by 5 bases; bases with no gene match: 3. The CDR3 loop reads CASSRGGDYEQYF. CDR3 DNA sequence: TGTGCCAGCAGCCGGGGGGGAGACTACGAGCAGTACTTC.

This chain uses TRBV9 with TRBJ1-1, with D possibly being TRBD1 (6 bases). V shed 4 bases and J shed 4 bases, with 20 bases lying between them. Germline-derived CDR1 and CDR2 are SGDLS and YYNGEE. The CDR3 covers 16 residues. For the CDR3, the DNA is TGTGCCAGCAGCCCCCGTGGGGAGGCCAGGGGCACTGAAGCTTTCTTT. Residues: CASSPRGEARGTEAFF. Supplemented by reference TRBV9 and TRBJ1-1, the full variable domain reads DSGVTQTPKHLITATGQRVTLRCSPRSGDLSVYWYQQSLDQGLQFLIQYYNGEERAKGNILERFSAQQFPDLHSELNLSSLELGDSALYFCASSPRGEARGTEAFFGQGTRLTVV.

The rearrangement uses TRBV5-1 and TRBJ1-1; unclear D gene. CDR3 length: 15 amino acids. Between the trimmed V and J ends, which lost 0 bases and 0 bases, there was a span of 9 bases. Germline CDR1 is SGHRS and CDR2 is YFSETQ. The CDR3 sequence is CASSLGEIMNTEAFF. CDR3 nucleotide sequence: TGCGCCAGCAGCTTGGGGGAGATCATGAACACTGAAGCTTTCTTT. Combining the CDR3 with reference TRBV5-1 and TRBJ1-1 gives the whole variable domain KAGVTQTPRYLIKTRGQQVTLSCSPISGHRSVSWYQQTPGQGLQFLFEYFSETQRNKGNFPGRFSGRQFSNSRSEMNVSTLELGDSALYLCASSLGEIMNTEAFFGQGTRLTVV.

In regard to this clone: The sample contains more than one DNA sequence encoding this CDR3. The chain combines TRBV19 with TRBJ2-7; 7 positions match TRBD2. Germline assignment: CDR1 LNHDA and CDR2 SQIVND (reference sequence). The CDR3 covers 14 residues. V lost 9 bases and J lost 3; bases outside the gene matches: 11. The CDR3 region is CASARGAGSYEQYF. The DNA of the CDR3 is TGTGCCAGCGCCCGGGGAGCGGGGAGCTACGAGCAGTACTTC.

The rearrangement links TRBV2 to TRBJ1-2; D unresolved. There are 12 residues in the CDR3. V was trimmed by 1 base and J by 8 bases, leaving 8 bases between them. Germline CDR1 reads SNHLY; CDR2 reads FYNNEI. CDR3 coding DNA: TGTGCCAGCAGTGAAGGGGCAGGCGGCTACACCTTC. This codes for CASSEGAGGYTF.

Notes on this clone: A far larger clone is only one base removed, so a read error is likely. The rearrangement joins TRBV18 to TRBJ2-7, with D maybe TRBD2 (6 bases). Germline V gives CDR1 KGHSH, CDR2 LQKENI. The CDR3 spans 12 residues. The CDR3 DNA reads as TGTGCCAGCTCACCATCGGGAGAAGAGCGGTACTTC. It yields the protein CASSPSGEERYF.

The CDR3 DNA is TGTGCCAGCAGCGTGTCCAGCGGGACCACCTACGAGCAGTACTTC. Translation gives CASSVSSGTTYEQYF. The chain is built from TRBV9 and TRBJ2-7; the match to TRBD2 covers 7 bases. CDR3 length equals 15 residues. V lost 2 bases, J lost 2 bases, and 7 bases stayed unmatched. Germline values: CDR1 SGDLS, CDR2 YYNGEE.

The V call is TRBV5-1, the J call TRBJ2-3; possible D gene TRBD2, 6 bases. The CDR3 loop spans 16 amino acids. Germline-derived CDR1 and CDR2 are SGHRS and YFSETQ. The V and J ends lost 2 bases and 7 bases respectively, with 20 bases between them. CDR3 in DNA: TGCGCCAGCAGCTTCGGAGGAACAGACGCGGGGAATACGCAGTATTTT. Its translation: CASSFGGTDAGNTQYF.

This clone turned up a few times. This chain connects TRBV5-4 to TRBJ1-2; D call uncertain. The V gene lost 1 base and the J gene lost 7 bases, with 14 bases spanning the gap. CDR1 and CDR2 (germline): SGHNT, YYREEE (reference sequence). CDR3 length: 14 amino acids. CDR3 nucleotides: TGTGCCAGCAGCTTGCAGCAGCTGGAGCGTGGCTACACCTTC. Its translation is CASSLQQLERGYTF.

This clone has just one count. The CDR3 region has the DNA TGTGCCAGCAGCTCCCAAGCGGGCTCCTACAATGAGCAGTTCTTC. It specifies CASSSQAGSYNEQFF. The chain recombines TRBV7-9 with TRBJ2-1; D is possibly TRBD2 (6 bases). The CDR3 runs to 15 residues. Germline V CDR1 and CDR2: SEHNR, FQNEAQ (reference sequence). V was trimmed by 4 bases and J by 0 bases, leaving 10 bases between them.

A single count supports this clone. This is likely an artifact of a read error, given a far larger clone one base away. The conserved final phenylalanine or tryptophan is absent from the CDR3, which likely points to a read error. This same CDR3 is encoded by further DNA sequences in the sample. The chain joins TRBV29-1 to TRBJ2-7, with TRBD1 matching over 8 bases. The CDR3 is 15 residues long. Germline V gene data show CDR1 as SQVTM and CDR2 as ANQGSEA. V dropped 7 bases and J dropped 2; count of bases not matched to a gene: 13. CDR3 DNA sequence: TGCAGCGCGGAAAGGACAGGGAAGAGCCCCTACGAGCAGTACCTC. Protein product: CSAERTGKSPYEQYL.

This chain joins TRBV28 and TRBJ2-7, with TRBD1 matching over 7 bases. Per germline, CDR1 MDHEN and CDR2 SYDVKM. J lost 6 bases, V lost 4 bases, and 3 bases had no gene match. The CDR3 is made up of 12 amino acids. CDR3 residues: CASSSAGGEQYF. The DNA of the CDR3 is TGTGCCAGCAGTTCGGCAGGGGGCGAGCAGTACTTC. The variable domain in full, completed from reference TRBV28 and TRBJ2-7, reads DVKVTQSSRYLVKRTGEKVFLECVQDMDHENMFWYRQDPGLGLRLIYFSYDVKMKEKGDIPEGYSVSREKKERFSLILESASTNQTSMYLCASSSAGGEQYFGPGTRLTVT.

The V and J genes are TRBV6-5 and TRBJ2-1, with 9 bases matching TRBD2. Trimming took 4 bases from V and 10 from J; bases not matched to a gene: 5. The length of the CDR3 is 13 residues. Germline V gene data show CDR1 as MNHEY and CDR2 as SVGAGI. CDR3 amino acids: CASSLGLAGEQFF. The CDR3 DNA reads as TGTGCCAGCAGTTTGGGACTAGCCGGAGAGCAGTTCTTC.

This clone showed up just a few times. V and J are TRBV5-1 and TRBJ2-1, with 9 bases matching TRBD2. V shed 0 bases, J shed 10 bases, and the junction held 14 bases outside the gene matches. Germline values: CDR1 SGHRS, CDR2 YFSETQ. The CDR3 is 17 amino acids. CDR3 in DNA: TGCGCCAGCAGCTTGGAAGGCGGGAGGGCCCTTGCATGGGAGCAGTTCTTC. Amino acid sequence: CASSLEGGRALAWEQFF.

This chain uses TRBV30 with TRBJ1-3; D unresolved. This CDR3 is built from 14 residues. V was shortened by 1 base and J by 0 bases, with 7 bases between the two germline ends. From germline, CDR1 is GTSNPN and CDR2 SVGIG (reference sequence). In nucleotides, the CDR3 is TGTGCCTGGAGTGGTCTGAGCTCTGGAAACACCATATATTTT. It translates to CAWSGLSSGNTIYF.

The genes are TRBV27 and TRBJ1-3; D ambiguous. The CDR3 spans 14 residues. The germline V gene has CDR1 MNHEY and CDR2 SMNVEV (reference sequence). The V end lost 5 bases, the J end lost 2 bases, and 10 bases lay between the germline ends. The CDR3 sequence: CASSLTVTGNTIYF. In DNA form, the CDR3 reads TGTGCCAGCAGTCTCACAGTCACTGGAAACACCATATATTTT.

A note on this clone: One junction end disagrees with the germline gene, perhaps due to a read error. The chain is built from TRBV6-6 and TRBJ1-3; D possibly corresponds to TRBD1 (5 bases). This CDR3 has 15 amino acids. CDR1 MNHNY and CDR2 SVGAGI come from the germline V gene (reference sequence). CDR3 sequence reads: CVSQTVGGAGNTIYF. DNA for the CDR3: TGTGTCAGCCAAACGGTTGGGGGAGCCGGAAACACCATATATTTT.

With respect to this clone: This may come from a read error, since a much larger clone is one base off. The rearrangement uses TRBV5-1 and TRBJ2-5; weak D call: TRBD2 (5 bases). The CDR3 length is 15 residues. Germline CDR1 reads SGHRS; CDR2 reads YFSETQ. CDR3 amino acids: CASGLEETRFREQYF. CDR3 nucleotide sequence: TGCGCCAGCGGCTTGGAGGAGACCCGGTTTAGAGAGCAGTACTTC.

This clone has more than one count but fewer than ten. V usage is TRBV5-5 and J usage is TRBJ1-2; D is undetermined. Germline CDR1 is SGHKS and CDR2 is YYEKEE (reference sequence). V dropped 1 base and J dropped 4 bases, with 14 bases sitting between them. The CDR3 is 15 amino acids. CDR3 region: CASSLSGFWLYGYTF. The CDR3 DNA follows: TGTGCCAGCAGCTTGTCGGGGTTTTGGCTCTATGGCTACACCTTC.

The V call is TRBV30, the J call TRBJ1-6; possibly TRBD1 for D (5 bases). CDR3 length: 13 amino acids. Trimming stripped 4 bases from V and 10 bases from J, with 14 bases between. CDR1 GTSNPN and CDR2 SVGIG come from the germline V gene (reference sequence). The CDR3 region has the DNA TGTGCCTGGATGCTGGGGGGGTCATCACCCCTCCACTTT. This sequence encodes CAWMLGGSSPLHF.

Notes on this clone: A read error is likely here: a far larger clone is one base away. Other nucleotide sequences from this sample produce the same CDR3. The V gene is TRBV27, the J gene TRBJ1-1; 7 positions match TRBD1. This CDR3 comprises 14 residues. Germline V gives CDR1 MNHEY, CDR2 SMNVEV (reference sequence). CDR3 bases: TGTGCCAGTAGTTGGGACAGCCCTGAGGGTGAAGCTTTCTTT. Translating it yields CASSWDSPEGEAFF.

This clone was detected once. It differs at one base from a far larger clone, so likely a read error. The genes are TRBV4-3 and TRBJ1-2; D not certain. Germline values: CDR1 LGHNA, CDR2 YSLEER. This CDR3 is 13 amino acids long. The ends were cut back, 6 bases at V and 7 bases at J, with 15 bases in the middle. In DNA form, the CDR3 reads TGCGCCAGCAGTCCCCGTAGGAAGTCTGGCTACACCTTC. Encoded protein: CASSPRRKSGYTF.

The gene calls are TRBV18 and TRBJ1-1, with no clear D. Germline V lookup: CDR1 KGHSH, CDR2 LQKENI. CDR3 length: 16 residues. The germline V and J ends were trimmed by 2 bases and 4 bases, with 17 bases remaining between them. The CDR3 coding sequence is TGTGCCAGCTCACCATGGTTGGACCGTTTGGGCACTGAAGCTTTCTTT. This gives the protein CASSPWLDRLGTEAFF.

The chain couples TRBV7-3 to TRBJ2-5; no clear D. This CDR3 region has 13 residues. Trimming cost V 5 bases and J 4 bases, with 11 bases left between them. Germline loops: CDR1 SGHTA, CDR2 FQGTGA. CDR3 in amino acids: CASSPGRAETQYF. For the CDR3, the DNA is TGTGCCAGCAGCCCAGGACGGGCAGAGACCCAGTACTTC.